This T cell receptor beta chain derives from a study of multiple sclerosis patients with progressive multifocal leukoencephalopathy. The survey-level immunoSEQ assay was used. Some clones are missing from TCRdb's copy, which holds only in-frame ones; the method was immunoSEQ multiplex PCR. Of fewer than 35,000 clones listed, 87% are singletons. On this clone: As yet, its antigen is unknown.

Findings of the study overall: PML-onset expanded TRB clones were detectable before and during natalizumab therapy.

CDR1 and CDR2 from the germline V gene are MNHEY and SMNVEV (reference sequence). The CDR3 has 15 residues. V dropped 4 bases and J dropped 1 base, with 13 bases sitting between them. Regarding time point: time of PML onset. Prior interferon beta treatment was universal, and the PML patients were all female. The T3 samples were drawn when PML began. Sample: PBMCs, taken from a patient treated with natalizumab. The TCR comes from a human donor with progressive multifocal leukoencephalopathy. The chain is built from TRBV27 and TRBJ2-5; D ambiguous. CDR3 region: CASSSPQVAQETQYF. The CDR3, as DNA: TGTGCCAGCAGTTCCCCCCAGGTCGCCCAAGAGACCCAGTACTTC.